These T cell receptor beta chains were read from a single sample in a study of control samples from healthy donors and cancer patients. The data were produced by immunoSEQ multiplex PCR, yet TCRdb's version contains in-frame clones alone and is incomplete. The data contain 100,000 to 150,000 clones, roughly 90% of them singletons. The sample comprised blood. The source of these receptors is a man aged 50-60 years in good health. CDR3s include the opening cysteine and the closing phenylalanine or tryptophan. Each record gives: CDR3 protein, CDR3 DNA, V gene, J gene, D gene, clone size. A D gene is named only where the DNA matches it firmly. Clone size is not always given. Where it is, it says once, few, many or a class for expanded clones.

CASSLPVADEQFF	TGTGCCAGCAGCTTACCCGTTGCTGATGAGCAGTTCTTC	TRBV11-1	TRBJ2-1	.	.
CASRAKLWVRGENTEAFF	TGTGCCAGCAGGGCAAAGCTCTGGGTCAGGGGCGAAAACACTGAAGCTTTCTTT	TRBV2	TRBJ1-1	.	.
CASSLNRDFEKLFF	TGTGCCAGCAGCTTGAACAGGGACTTTGAAAAACTGTTTTTT	TRBV5-4	TRBJ1-4	.	.
CGSGLHNSPLHF	TGTGGCTCGGGACTCCATAATTCACCCCTCCACTTT	TRBV3-1/TRBV3-2	TRBJ1-6	.	.
CASSLVFTGSNSPLHF	TGTGCCAGCAGCTTAGTATTCACGGGGAGTAATTCACCCCTCCACTTT	TRBV11-2	TRBJ1-6	.	.
CASRVQGDVEKLFF	TGTGCCAGCAGAGTACAGGGGGATGTTGAAAAACTGTTTTTT	TRBV27	TRBJ1-4	TRBD1	.
CASSWQGRGETQYF	TGTGCCAGCAGTTGGCAGGGACGTGGGGAGACCCAGTACTTC	TRBV6-5	TRBJ2-5	.	.
CASSGSYGYTF	TGTGCCAGCAGCGGATCCTATGGCTACACCTTC	TRBV28	TRBJ1-2	.	.
CATSRTSGGADTQYF	TGTGCCACCAGCCGGACTAGCGGGGGGGCAGATACGCAGTATTTT	TRBV24-1	TRBJ2-3	TRBD2	.
CASSLGGSPEQYF	TGTGCCAGCAGCTTAGGGGGCAGTCCCGAGCAGTACTTC	TRBV11-2	TRBJ2-7	.	once
CASSLAGGLYEQYF	TGTGCCAGCAGTCTAGCGGGGGGGCTCTACGAGCAGTACTTC	TRBV28	TRBJ2-7	TRBD2	.
CASSLEGQGVYEQFF	TGTGCCAGCAGCTTAGAAGGGCAGGGGGTCTATGAGCAGTTCTTC	TRBV11-2	TRBJ2-1	TRBD1	.
CASSGGPYSGNTEAFF	TGTGCCAGCAGTGGCGGGCCCTATAGCGGGAACACTGAAGCTTTCTTT	TRBV2	TRBJ1-1	.	.
CASSLQPRDGYTF	TGTGCCAGCAGCCTCCAGCCAAGAGATGGCTACACCTTC	TRBV6-6	TRBJ1-2	.	.
CASSIAGQGFYNEQFF	TGTGCCAGTAGTATAGCGGGCCAGGGGTTCTACAATGAGCAGTTCTTC	TRBV19	TRBJ2-1	.	once
CASSLGGGLAEAFF	TGTGCCAGCAGCTTGGGAGGGGGGCTTGCTGAAGCTTTCTTT	TRBV5-6	TRBJ1-1	.	.
CATSGPYEQYF	TGTGCCACTTCGGGACCCTACGAGCAGTACTTC	TRBV6-8	TRBJ2-7	.	once
CASSQAGTGGQETQYF	TGTGCCAGCAGCCAGGCCGGGACAGGGGGCCAAGAGACCCAGTACTTC	TRBV3-1/TRBV3-2	TRBJ2-5	TRBD1	few
CASSLVVSGGYNEQFF	TGTGCCAGCAGCTTAGTAGTTAGCGGGGGCTACAATGAGCAGTTCTTC	TRBV11-2	TRBJ2-1	TRBD2	.
CASSQGVLQYAQYF	TGTGCCAGCAGCCAAGGGGTCCTTCAGTATGCGCAGTATTTT	TRBV3-1/TRBV3-2	TRBJ2-3	.	.
CASTARRGVDTDTQYF	TGTGCCAGCACCGCACGGCGGGGGGTCGACACAGATACGCAGTATTTT	TRBV11-1	TRBJ2-3	TRBD2	.
CASSTRTVSDEQYF	TGTGCCAGCAGTACCCGGACAGTAAGCGACGAGCAGTACTTC	TRBV2	TRBJ2-7	.	.
CSVEVRGREANYGYTF	TGCAGCGTTGAAGTAAGGGGGAGGGAAGCTAACTATGGCTACACCTTC	TRBV29-1	TRBJ1-2	.	.
CASSDTRNTEAFF	TGTGCCAGCAGTGACACCCGGAACACTGAAGCTTTCTTT	TRBV6-1	TRBJ1-1	.	.
CASSHDRAYEQYF	TGTGCCAGCAGCCACGACAGGGCCTACGAGCAGTACTTC	TRBV11-2	TRBJ2-7	TRBD1	few
CASRPSGGTDTQYF	TGTGCCAGCAGGCCTAGCGGGGGAACAGATACGCAGTATTTT	TRBV6-5	TRBJ2-3	TRBD2	.
CASRERQGVPTEAFF	TGTGCCAGCAGGGAGAGACAGGGGGTCCCCACTGAAGCTTTCTTT	TRBV2	TRBJ1-1	TRBD1	.
CASRNMQLPYEQYF	TGTGCCAGCAGAAACATGCAGCTTCCCTACGAGCAGTACTTC	TRBV6-5	TRBJ2-7	.	.
CATSPGHDYEQYF	TGTGCCACCAGCCCGGGACACGATTACGAGCAGTACTTC	TRBV24-1	TRBJ2-7	.	.
CASSARGGTYEQYF	TGTGCCAGTAGTGCCCGGGGGGGAACCTACGAGCAGTACTTC	TRBV19	TRBJ2-7	TRBD2	.
CASTSVLDTEAFF	TGTGCCAGCACGTCTGTCCTGGACACTGAAGCTTTCTTT	TRBV12-3/TRBV12-4	TRBJ1-1	.	.
CASSYERGGGYTF	TGTGCCAGCAGTTACGAGAGGGGCGGAGGCTACACCTTC	TRBV6-6	TRBJ1-2	.	.
CAWSYGSGATEAFF	TGTGCCTGGAGCTATGGGTCGGGGGCCACTGAAGCTTTCTTT	TRBV30	TRBJ1-1	.	once
CASSGSGGSPTDTQYF	TGTGCCAGCAGCGGGAGCGGGGGTTCTCCCACAGATACGCAGTATTTT	TRBV9	TRBJ2-3	TRBD2	.
CASSYLQASQETQYF	TGTGCCAGCAGTTACTTACAGGCGTCCCAAGAGACCCAGTACTTC	TRBV6-6	TRBJ2-5	.	.
CASSPAGTSSGEQFF	TGTGCCAGTAGTCCCGCCGGGACCAGCTCGGGTGAGCAGTTCTTC	TRBV19	TRBJ2-1	.	.
CASSARGQGETEAFF	TGTGCCAGTAGTGCCCGCGGACAGGGGGAGACTGAAGCTTTCTTT	TRBV19	TRBJ1-1	TRBD1	.
CASSLYGSTGELFF	TGTGCCAGCAGTTTATATGGAAGCACCGGGGAGCTGTTTTTT	TRBV28	TRBJ2-2	.	.
CASSKDRVGEQFF	TGTGCCAGCAGCAAGGACAGGGTAGGTGAGCAGTTCTTC	TRBV7-9	TRBJ2-1	TRBD1	.
CAISTFGTLRLADTQYF	TGTGCCATCAGTACATTCGGGACTCTGAGGCTCGCAGATACGCAGTATTTT	TRBV10-3	TRBJ2-3	.	few
CATRGSGNNYGYTF	TGTGCCACTCGGGGATCAGGGAATAACTATGGCTACACCTTC	TRBV3-1/TRBV3-2	TRBJ1-2	.	.
CASSYTGGSRSPLHF	TGTGCCAGCAGTTACACGGGTGGAAGTCGTTCACCCCTCCACTTT	TRBV6-6	TRBJ1-6	.	.
CASSQPQLPDRALSAFF	TGTGCCAGCAGCCAACCCCAGCTCCCGGACAGAGCCCTTTCTGCTTTCTTT	TRBV4-2	TRBJ1-1	.	.
CASSRTRLGQETQYF	TGTGCCAGCAGCCGTACCAGACTAGGACAAGAGACCCAGTACTTC	TRBV7-2	TRBJ2-5	.	.
CASSPSGGGYNEQFF	TGTGCCAGCAGCCCTTCGGGAGGGGGCTACAATGAGCAGTTCTTC	TRBV9	TRBJ2-1	TRBD2	.
CARYRDRENTEAFF	TGTGCCAGATACCGGGACAGGGAAAACACTGAAGCTTTCTTT	TRBV2	TRBJ1-1	TRBD1	.